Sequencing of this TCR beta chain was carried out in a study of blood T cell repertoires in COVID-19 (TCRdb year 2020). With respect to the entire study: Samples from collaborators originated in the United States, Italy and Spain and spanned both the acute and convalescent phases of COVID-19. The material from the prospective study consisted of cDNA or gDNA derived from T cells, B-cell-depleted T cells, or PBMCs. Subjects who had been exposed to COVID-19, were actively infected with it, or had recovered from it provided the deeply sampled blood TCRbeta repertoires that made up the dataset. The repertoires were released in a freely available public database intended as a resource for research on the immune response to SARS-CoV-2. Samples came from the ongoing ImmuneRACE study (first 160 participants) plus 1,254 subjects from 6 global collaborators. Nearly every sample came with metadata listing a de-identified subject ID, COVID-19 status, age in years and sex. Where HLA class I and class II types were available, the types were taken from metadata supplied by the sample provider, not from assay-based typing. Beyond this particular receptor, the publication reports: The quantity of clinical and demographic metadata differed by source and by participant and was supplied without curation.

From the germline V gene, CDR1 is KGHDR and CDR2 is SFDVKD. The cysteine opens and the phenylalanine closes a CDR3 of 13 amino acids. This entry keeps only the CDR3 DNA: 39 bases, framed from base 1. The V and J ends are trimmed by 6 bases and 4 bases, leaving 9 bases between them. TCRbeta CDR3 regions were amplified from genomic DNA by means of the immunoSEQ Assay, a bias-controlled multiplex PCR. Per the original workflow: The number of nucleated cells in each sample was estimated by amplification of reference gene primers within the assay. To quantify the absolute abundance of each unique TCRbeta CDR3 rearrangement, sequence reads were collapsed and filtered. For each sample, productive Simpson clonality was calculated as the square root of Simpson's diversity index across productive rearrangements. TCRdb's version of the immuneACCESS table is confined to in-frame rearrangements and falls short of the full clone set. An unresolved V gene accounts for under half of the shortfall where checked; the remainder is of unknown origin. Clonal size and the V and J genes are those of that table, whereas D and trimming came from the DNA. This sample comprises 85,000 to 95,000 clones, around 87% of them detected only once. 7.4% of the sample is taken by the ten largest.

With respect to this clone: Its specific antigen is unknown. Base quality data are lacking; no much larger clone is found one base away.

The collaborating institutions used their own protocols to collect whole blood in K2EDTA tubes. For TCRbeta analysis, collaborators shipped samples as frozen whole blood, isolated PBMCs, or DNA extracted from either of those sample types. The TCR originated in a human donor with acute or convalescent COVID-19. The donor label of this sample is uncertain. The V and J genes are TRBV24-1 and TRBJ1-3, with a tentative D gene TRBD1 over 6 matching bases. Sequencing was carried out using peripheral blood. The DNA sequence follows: TGTGCCACCAGTTATACAGGGGGAAACACCATATATTTT. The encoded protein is CATSYTGGNTIYF.